Reported below is one TCR beta chain. As yet, its antigen is unknown. PCR involved 60 Vbeta and 13 Jbeta primers. Assay: immunoSEQ multiplex PCR; the TCRdb copy retains only in-frame clones and omits some. This sample has some 140,000 clones, with nearly 80% found just once. The data stem from a study of cytomegalovirus exposure and HLA in healthy donors. Study conclusions and caveats: A later analysis linked about 17,000 TCR beta sequences to HLA alleles at 0.05 false discovery rate.

CDR1 is MDHEN, CDR2 SYDVKM, per germline. The CDR3 has 12 residues. Trimming removed 5 bases from V and 4 bases from J, with 8 bases in between. This chain links TRBV28 with TRBJ1-2, with D hard to call. Sequenced material: PBMCs. This TCR was recovered from a young man in good health and CMV-seronegative. The CDR3 bases are TGTGCCAGCAGTGACCGACTCTATGGCTACACCTTC. As protein: CASSDRLYGYTF.